The rows below give T cell receptor beta chains drawn from one sample of a study of cytomegalovirus exposure and HLA in healthy donors. Produced via immunoSEQ multiplex PCR; TCRdb's table is partial and in-frame only. This sample yields about 150,000 clones, of which 80% are seen a single time; around 5.2% belongs to the top ten. Sequences were obtained from PBMCs. All receptors come from a woman aged 40 to 49 in good health and CMV-seropositive. CDR3s include the opening cysteine and the closing phenylalanine or tryptophan. Each record gives: J gene, clone size, D gene, V gene, CDR3 protein, CDR3 DNA. A D gene is named only where the DNA matches it firmly. Size tells how often a clone was seen (once, few, many) or the class of an expanded clone, and some rows leave it out.

>TRBJ1-1|-|TRBD1|TRBV5-1
CASSWGQGNTEAFF
TGCGCCAGCAGCTGGGGACAGGGGAACACTGAAGCTTTCTTT
>TRBJ1-4|-|-|TRBV29-1
CSVEVGLGSEKLFF
TGCAGCGTTGAAGTCGGGCTGGGGAGTGAAAAACTGTTTTTT
>TRBJ2-1|once|-|TRBV28
CASSGAGFPYNEQFF
TGTGCCAGCAGTGGAGCGGGCTTTCCCTACAATGAGCAGTTCTTC
>TRBJ2-1|-|-|TRBV21-1
CASSKDNGLSYNEQFF
TGTGCCAGCAGCAAAGACAATGGGCTCTCCTACAATGAGCAGTTCTTC
>TRBJ2-4|once|TRBD2|TRBV29-1
CSVSPFFSGVAKNIQYF
TGCAGCGTCAGCCCATTTTTTAGCGGGGTAGCCAAAAACATTCAGTACTTC
>TRBJ2-1|-|-|TRBV7-9
CASSLKWASSYNEQFF
TGTGCCAGCAGCTTAAAGTGGGCCAGCTCCTACAATGAGCAGTTCTTC
>TRBJ2-2|-|TRBD1|TRBV18
CASSKDRAGTGELFF
TGTGCCAGCTCGAAAGACAGGGCTGGCACCGGGGAGCTGTTTTTT
>TRBJ2-7|-|TRBD2|TRBV27
CASSSSQAGTSGNEQYF
TGTGCCAGCAGTTCCTCCCAGGCCGGGACTAGCGGGAACGAGCAGTACTTC
>TRBJ1-1|-|-|TRBV30
CAWSSPGGQDTEAFF
TGTGCCTGGAGTTCCCCGGGGGGGCAGGACACTGAAGCTTTCTTT
>TRBJ1-2|few|TRBD1|TRBV30
CAWSVPGGSYTF
TGTGCCTGGAGTGTTCCAGGGGGAAGTTACACCTTC
>TRBJ2-3|-|-|TRBV6-6
CASSVIGGTSTDTQYF
TGTGCCAGCAGCGTTATTGGGGGGACTAGCACAGATACGCAGTATTTT
>TRBJ2-1|-|-|TRBV7-8
CASSLGGYRSSYNEQFF
TGTGCCAGCAGCTTAGGGGGCTACCGTAGCTCCTACAATGAGCAGTTCTTC
>TRBJ1-2|-|-|TRBV19
CASSAGIRYGYTF
TGTGCCAGTAGCGCAGGGATTAGGTATGGCTACACCTTC
>TRBJ1-5|-|-|TRBV18
CASSPGGGKNSNQPQHF
TGTGCCAGCTCACCAGGGGGGGGTAAAAATAGCAATCAGCCCCAGCATTTT
>TRBJ2-5|-|TRBD2|TRBV19
CASSVLAGGGQETQYF
TGTGCCAGTAGTGTTCTAGCGGGAGGGGGTCAAGAGACCCAGTACTTC
>TRBJ2-1|-|-|TRBV28
CASSAIVGEQFF
TGTGCCAGCAGTGCTATTGTCGGTGAGCAGTTCTTC
>TRBJ1-4|-|-|TRBV19
CASSSHPSPATNEKLFF
TGTGCCAGTAGTAGCCACCCCTCACCGGCAACTAATGAAAAACTGTTTTTT
>TRBJ2-3|-|-|TRBV7-3
CASSPSTDTQYF
TGTGCCAGCAGCCCCAGTACAGATACGCAGTATTTT
>TRBJ2-1|-|TRBD2|TRBV19
CASREIGTSGRVLF
TGTGCCAGTAGAGAAATAGGGACTAGCGGGAGGGTTCTCTTC
>TRBJ2-2|-|-|TRBV14
CASSQVRRGNTGELFF
TGTGCCAGCAGCCAAGTCCGCAGGGGGAACACCGGGGAGCTGTTTTTT
>TRBJ1-1|-|-|TRBV5-1
CASSVDTNTEAFF
TGCGCCAGCAGCGTCGACACAAACACTGAAGCTTTCTTT
>TRBJ1-1|-|TRBD1|TRBV19
CASSALKGATEAFF
TGTGCCAGTAGTGCCCTGAAGGGGGCCACTGAAGCTTTCTTT
>TRBJ2-1|-|-|TRBV6-1
CASSEAGWLYNEQFF
TGTGCCAGCAGTGAAGCCGGGTGGCTATACAATGAGCAGTTCTTC
>TRBJ2-1|-|TRBD2|TRBV7-3
CASSPFGLAGGSNEQFF
TGTGCCAGCAGCCCGTTTGGACTAGCGGGAGGCAGTAATGAGCAGTTCTTC
>TRBJ1-2|-|-|TRBV28
CASSPKPYGYTF
TGTGCCAGCAGTCCTAAACCCTATGGCTACACCTTC
>TRBJ2-1|-|TRBD2|TRBV19
CASSKGLADFNNEQFF
TGTGCCAGTAGTAAGGGACTAGCGGATTTTAACAATGAGCAGTTCTTC
>TRBJ1-2|once|-|TRBV5-1
CASSLAPRGGGYGYTF
TGCGCCAGCAGCTTGGCCCCACGGGGTGGAGGCTATGGCTACACCTTC
>TRBJ2-7|-|-|TRBV29-1
CSVYEHYEQYF
TGCAGCGTTTACGAGCACTACGAGCAGTACTTC
>TRBJ2-7|-|TRBD2|TRBV5-1
CASSLVTSGSREQYF
TGCGCCAGCAGCTTGGTGACTAGCGGGAGTCGCGAGCAGTACTTC
>TRBJ2-3|-|TRBD2|TRBV27
CASNQAGVTDTQYF
TGTGCCAGCAATCAAGCGGGGGTCACAGATACGCAGTATTTT
>TRBJ2-7|few|-|TRBV10-3
CAITGQPRSSGIDEQYF
TGTGCCATTACGGGACAGCCGCGGAGTAGCGGGATCGACGAGCAGTACTTC
>TRBJ1-1|-|-|TRBV6-5
CASSPGRMNTEAFF
TGTGCCAGCAGCCCAGGGAGGATGAACACTGAAGCTTTCTTT